This T cell receptor (beta chain) derives from a study of identical twins. The study, taken as a whole, reports: Cross-sectional statistical analysis, not tracking of the same donors, underpinned the conclusions. High-abundance cord blood beta clonotypes had fewer insertions; memory repertoires showed none.

Using its own MiXCR run on the 5' RACE reads, TCRdb lists one record per CDR3 protein. The table has 500,000 or so distinct CDR3 sequences, 22% seen once. This CDR3 has 14 residues. Germline lookup yields CDR1 DFQATT and CDR2 SNEGSKA (reference sequence). Trimming removed 2 bases from V and 7 bases from J; junction bases left unmatched: 5. This clonotype was detected only a few times. Its antigen is not known. In addition, the sample was reused for a study of T cells expressing NK-cell markers. This second study says: TCR beta repertoires came from sorted CD3+CD56+NKG2C+, CD3+CD56+NKG2C- and CD3+CD56-NKG2C+ T cells. Among several donors, these clonotypes also ranked first in the CD3+CD56-NKG2C+ fraction.

The sequenced sample was CD4+ T cells sorted from blood. The J gene is TRBJ1-6, the V gene TRBV20-1; TRBD1 aligns across 7 bases. The source of this sequence is a woman aged 18-35 years in good health. The CDR3 DNA reads TGCAGTGCTAGAACAGACAGGGTAAATTCACCCCTCCACTTT. Translation: CSARTDRVNSPLHF.